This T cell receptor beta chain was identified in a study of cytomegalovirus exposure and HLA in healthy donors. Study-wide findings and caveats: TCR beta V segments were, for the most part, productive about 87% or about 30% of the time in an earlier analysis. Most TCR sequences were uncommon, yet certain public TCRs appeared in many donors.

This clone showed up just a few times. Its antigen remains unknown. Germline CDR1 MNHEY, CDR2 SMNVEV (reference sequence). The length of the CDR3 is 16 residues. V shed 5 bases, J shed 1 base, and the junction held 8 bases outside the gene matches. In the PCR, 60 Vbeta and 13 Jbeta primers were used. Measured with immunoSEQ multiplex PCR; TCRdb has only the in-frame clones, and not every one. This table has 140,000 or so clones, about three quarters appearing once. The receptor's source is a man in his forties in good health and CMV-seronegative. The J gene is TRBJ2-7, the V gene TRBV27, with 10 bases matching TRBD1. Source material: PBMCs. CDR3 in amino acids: CASSPDRGRGSYEQYF. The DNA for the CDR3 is TGTGCCAGCAGTCCAGACAGGGGGCGTGGGTCCTACGAGCAGTACTTC.